This T cell receptor beta chain was recovered during a study of early T cells in non-severe SARS-CoV-2 infection (dated by TCRdb to about 2021). With respect to the entire study: TCR sequencing used bulk RNA from unsorted whole blood, so alpha and beta chains could not be paired.

This was a case-control study nested in a cohort of healthcare workers in London, UK, who had nasopharyngeal swab PCR tests and blood samples taken every week. Healthcare workers were recruited between 23 and 31 March 2020, during the week of the UK lockdown, and were followed weekly for up to about 15 weeks. Study-level results and caveats: Matching against VDJdb was skewed toward anti-spike CD8 responses, likely underestimated virus-specific expansions, and missed private and CD4 specificities.

This clonotype was observed a few times. Its specific antigen is unknown. Per-nucleotide qualities are absent, and no much larger clonotype sits a single base away. Looking up the germline V gene yields CDR1 SGHVS and CDR2 FNYEAQ. The junction shows trimming of 3 bases on V and 5 bases on J, plus 14 bases between the germline ends. The CDR3 runs 14 amino acids, cysteine and phenylalanine included. Here the CDR3 DNA is all that survives: 42 bases in frame from base 1. The receptor library was made with 5' RACE. The sequencer listed for this sample is NextSeq 500. Unique molecular identifiers were attached to individual cDNA molecules in the TCR library protocol so that sequencing error and PCR bias could be corrected. Both TCR alpha and beta chains were sequenced, and tight co-correlation was observed between alpha and beta sequence abundances in each sample. In the original analysis: Decombinator V4 was used to perform V gene, J gene and CDR3 annotation of TCR sequences. TCRs were defined as expanded if a significant change between any two time points was detected under a Poisson model with p below 0.0001. TCR abundances were normalised to the total number of TCRs sequenced per sample and were expressed as counts per million. MAIT TCRs were defined by TRAV1-2 paired with TRAJ12, TRAJ20 or TRAJ33, and iNKT TCRs by TRAV10 paired with TRAJ18. VDJdb, accessed 1 November 2021, was searched for CMV, EBV and SARS-CoV-2 annotated TCRs, with TCRs annotated for multiple antigens excluded. In-frame beta chains were kept once TCRdb had trimmed the public reads at Q25 with fastp and called clones with MiXCR. Each record represents a unique CDR3 protein, reported with the most common genes and DNA among its rows. V and J calls and clone size were set by TCRdb, not the authors. Counted in this sample were around 70,000 distinct CDR3 sequences; 15% to 17% of them appeared once. The top ten hold approximately 12% of the sample.

The sequenced sample consisted of whole blood. The V gene is TRBV7-6 and the J gene is TRBJ2-7, with TRBD1 as a weak D call on 6 bases. This sequence was found in an adult who was a healthcare worker with PCR-confirmed SARS-CoV-2 infection or an uninfected control (not recorded which). The sequence in DNA is TGTGCCAGCAGCTTCACAGGGCGAAGCGACGAGCAGTACTTC. The encoded protein is CASSFTGRSDEQYF.